Following are 18 T cell receptor beta chains from one sample sequenced in a study of blood T cell repertoires in COVID-19. Using immunoSEQ multiplex PCR, the repertoire was profiled, and TCRdb retains in-frame clones only, with some absent. The sample holds a few hundred thousand clones, 75% to 90% seen once. The sequenced material came from peripheral blood. These receptors were collected from a human donor in a cohort sampled during active COVID-19.

The chain employs TRBV13 and TRBJ1-2; TRBD1 is a possible D gene (6 bases). CDR3 length equals 13 residues. The germline gives CDR1 PRHDT, CDR2 FYEKMQ (reference sequence). The ends were cut back, 4 bases at V and 3 bases at J, with 9 bases in the middle. The CDR3 is CASSSGGHYGYTF. DNA of the CDR3: TGTGCCAGCAGCTCGGGGGGGCACTATGGCTACACCTTC.

This chain connects TRBV19 to TRBJ2-2; possibly TRBD1 for D (6 bases). The germline V and J ends were trimmed by 2 bases and 15 bases, with 13 bases remaining between them. The CDR3 runs 12 residues. CDR1 LNHDA and CDR2 SQIVND come from the germline V gene (reference sequence). CDR3 DNA: TGTGCCAGTAGTATAATAGGACAGAGGGTGTTTTTT. As protein: CASSIIGQRVFF.

The V call is TRBV11-2, the J call TRBJ2-7; no clear D gene. Germline values: CDR1 SGHAT, CDR2 FQNNGV. The V end was cut by 5 bases, the J end by 4 bases, with 12 bases between. This CDR3 has 13 amino acids. The CDR3 loop reads CASSLLPGYEQYF. The CDR3 DNA follows: TGTGCCAGCAGCCTTTTACCCGGGTACGAGCAGTACTTC. The full variable domain, in which reference TRBV11-2 and TRBJ2-7 provide the parts outside the CDR3, is EAGVAQSPRYKIIEKRQSVAFWCNPISGHATLYWYQQILGQGPKLLIQFQNNGVVDDSQLPKDRFSAERLKGVDSTLKIQPAKLEDSAVYLCASSLLPGYEQYFGPGTRLTVT.

The chain joins TRBV6-5 to TRBJ1-3; D not resolved. Germline V lookup: CDR1 MNHEY, CDR2 SVGAGI. The V end was cut by 2 bases, the J end by 0 bases, with 8 bases between. The CDR3 consists of 15 residues. The DNA for the CDR3 is TGTGCCAGCAGTTACGGGAGGTTCTCTGGAAACACCATATATTTT. Its translation: CASSYGRFSGNTIYF.

This chain links TRBV15 with TRBJ2-1, with D maybe TRBD2 (5 bases). The V end was cut by 0 bases, the J end by 10 bases, with 10 bases between. Germline CDR1 and CDR2: LNHNV and YYDKDF (reference sequence). The CDR3 runs to 13 residues. The CDR3 DNA sequence: TGTGCCACCAGCAGAGATCTTGAGCGGGAGCAGTTCTTC. Protein sequence: CATSRDLEREQFF.

The V and J genes are TRBV5-6 and TRBJ1-1; 7 nucleotides align to TRBD1. Germline V gene lookup returns CDR1 SGHDT and CDR2 YYEEEE. Trimming at V came to 5 bases and at J to 4 bases, leaving 11 bases not matched to a gene. The CDR3 is made up of 15 amino acids. In nucleotides, the CDR3 is TGTGCCAGCAGTCGAAGAGACAGGGCGTCCACTGAAGCTTTCTTT. Its protein product is CASSRRDRASTEAFF.

The J gene is TRBJ1-1, the V gene TRBV28; D perhaps matches TRBD1 (5 bases). Germline CDR1 is MDHEN and CDR2 is SYDVKM. Trimming shortened V by 3 bases and J by 1 base, and 18 bases separated the two germline ends. The length of the CDR3 is 17 residues. The CDR3, as DNA: TGTGCCAGCAGTTTCGTTGAGGGTGGGGGGAGGAACACTGAAGCTTTCTTT. It translates to CASSFVEGGGRNTEAFF.

The chain uses TRBV7-9 and TRBJ1-6; D call uncertain. Trimming removed 5 bases from V and 0 bases from J, with 5 bases in between. The CDR3 loop spans 14 amino acids. Germline V gene sequence: CDR1 SEHNR, CDR2 FQNEAQ (reference sequence). The CDR3 here is CASSLSSYNSPLHF. CDR3 nucleotides: TGTGCCAGCAGCCTCAGCTCCTATAATTCACCCCTCCACTTT.

This chain joins TRBV10-1 and TRBJ2-3; 12 bases are a match to TRBD2. The CDR3 is 16 amino acids. CDR1 is WNHNN, CDR2 SYGVQD, per germline (reference sequence). Unmatched junction bases numbered 6, after V lost 3 bases and J lost 5 bases. The CDR3 spells CASSESTSGGKDTQYF. CDR3 DNA sequence: TGCGCCAGCAGTGAATCGACTAGCGGGGGAAAAGATACGCAGTATTTT.

The chain couples TRBV5-4 to TRBJ2-5; no definite D call. This CDR3 is 13 amino acids long. Germline V lookup: CDR1 SGHNT, CDR2 YYREEE (reference sequence). Trimming took off 6 bases at V and 2 bases at J, with 11 bases between the two ends. This CDR3 reads CASTKPGQETQYF. As DNA, the CDR3 is TGTGCCAGCACCAAGCCAGGTCAAGAGACCCAGTACTTC. The full variable domain, rest sourced from reference TRBV5-4 and TRBJ2-5, is ETGVTQSPTHLIKTRGQQVTLRCSSQSGHNTVSWYQQALGQGPQFIFQYYREEENGRGNFPPRFSGLQFPNYSSELNVNALELDDSALYLCASTKPGQETQYFGPGTRLLVL.

The chain has TRBV5-1 and TRBJ2-1, with 7 bases fitting TRBD2. CDR1 and CDR2 from the germline V gene are SGHRS and YFSETQ. Unmatched junction bases numbered 11, after V lost 6 bases and J lost 8 bases. The CDR3 totals 14 residues. CDR3 sequence reads: CASTRSGAGDEQFF. The CDR3 DNA follows: TGCGCCAGCACCCGTTCCGGGGCGGGAGATGAGCAGTTCTTC. Based on the CDR3 plus reference TRBV5-1 and TRBJ2-1, the full variable domain is KAGVTQTPRYLIKTRGQQVTLSCSPISGHRSVSWYQQTPGQGLQFLFEYFSETQRNKGNFPGRFSGRQFSNSRSEMNVSTLELGDSALYLCASTRSGAGDEQFFGPGTRLTVL.

The chain has TRBV29-1 and TRBJ2-7, with a possible D match to TRBD2 (5 bases). Germline CDR1 and CDR2: SQVTM and ANQGSEA. V lost 3 bases, J lost 6 bases, and 18 bases lay in between. This CDR3 has 14 amino acids. The CDR3 region has the DNA TGCAGCGTTGAGACATCGCAAAGAGGAGGCGAGCAGTACTTC. Residues: CSVETSQRGGEQYF.

The rearrangement links TRBV9 to TRBJ1-2; TRBD1 aligns across 9 bases. Germline CDR1 reads SGDLS; CDR2 reads YYNGEE. The CDR3 extends over 15 amino acids. Germline trimming cut 1 base from V and 8 bases from J; bases unmatched to any gene: 9. CDR3 in DNA: TGTGCCAGCAGCGTATTAACAGGGGGCCTGGAAGGCTACACCTTC. This translates into CASSVLTGGLEGYTF.

The J gene is TRBJ2-7, the V gene TRBV5-1; tentative D call: TRBD2 (6 bases). The V gene's germline CDR1 is SGHRS and CDR2 YFSETQ. V lost 4 bases and J lost 2, with 13 bases in between. The CDR3 has 14 amino acids. This CDR3 reads CASSLGTPAYEQYF. CDR3 coding DNA: TGCGCCAGCAGCCTCGGGACTCCCGCCTACGAGCAGTACTTC.

This chain uses TRBV7-6 with TRBJ1-4; the D is unclear. V shed 5 bases and J shed 5 bases, with 15 bases lying between them. Germline V gene lookup returns CDR1 SGHVS and CDR2 FNYEAQ. The CDR3 totals 15 residues. CDR3 in amino acids: CASSQGGRVNEKLFF. In DNA, the CDR3 is TGTGCCAGCAGCCAAGGCGGCCGAGTGAATGAAAAACTGTTTTTT.

This clone has only one observation. V and J are TRBV11-2 and TRBJ2-1; 9 bases align to TRBD2. The germline V gene has CDR1 SGHAT and CDR2 FQNNGV. The CDR3 has 16 amino acids. V gave up 1 base and J gave up 7 bases; unmatched junction bases: 8. In nucleotides, the CDR3 is TGTGCCAGCAGCTTAGTCGGTAGCGGGAGTAAAAATGAGCAGTTCTTC. As protein: CASSLVGSGSKNEQFF.

The chain is built from TRBV10-2 and TRBJ2-7; 8 bases map to TRBD1. Germline CDR1 WSHSY, CDR2 SAAADI. Trimming took 11 bases from V and 4 from J; bases not matched to a gene: 7. The CDR3 has 12 residues. CDR3 sequence (DNA): TGCGCCGGAGGACAGGGTGGGTACGAGCAGTACTTC. It translates to CAGGQGGYEQYF.

CDR3 coding DNA: TGCGCCAGCAGCTTGGTACCGGGAGCATCCTCTGGAAACACCATATATTTT. Translation: CASSLVPGASSGNTIYF. The chain combines TRBV5-1 with TRBJ1-3; no clear D gene. Germline V gene lookup returns CDR1 SGHRS and CDR2 YFSETQ. V shed 0 bases and J shed 0 bases, with 13 bases lying between them. This CDR3 comprises 17 residues.